This T cell receptor beta chain was sequenced during a study of blood T cell repertoires in COVID-19. Authors' analysis steps: Amplification of reference gene primers provided the estimated nucleated cell counts. Profiled with immunoSEQ multiplex PCR; TCRdb holds only in-frame clones, not every one. V, J and clone size are those of that table, while D and trimming were read from the DNA. Altogether fewer than 200,000 clones are present, about four fifths being singletons, with the ten largest covering approximately 7.1%. The CDR3 is made up of 14 amino acids. Germline V gene lookup returns CDR1 MNHEY and CDR2 SVGAGI. The V end lost 0 bases, the J end lost 7 bases, and 12 bases lay between the germline ends.

V and J are TRBV6-5 and TRBJ1-2; D is possibly TRBD1 (5 bases). The sequenced sample consisted of peripheral blood. The source of this sequence is a human donor in a cohort sampled during active COVID-19. Here the CDR3 reads CASSYSNTGGGYTF. As DNA, the CDR3 is TGTGCCAGCAGTTACTCGAATACAGGCGGTGGCTACACCTTC.